This record concerns one TCR beta chain sequence. Germline trimming cut 3 bases from V and 1 base from J; bases unmatched to any gene: 3. The CDR3 length is 16 residues. In germline, CDR1 is KGHDR, CDR2 SFDVKD. The source of the sample is a study of blood T cell repertoires in COVID-19. Study information: There were acute and convalescent COVID-19 samples, and they came from the United States, Italy and Spain. PBMCs, B-cell-depleted T cells, or T cells were the source of the cDNA or gDNA that made up the material.

Participants' own reports of clinical history determined their cohort assignment. For recovered donors of Cohort 3, there were two negative PCRs, clearance, or symptom resolution. Method: immunoSEQ multiplex PCR; TCRdb's copy keeps in-frame clones and lacks some. The sample contains under 350,000 clones, about 92% of which appear only once. This receptor was identified in a man aged 55-75 years who had recovered from COVID-19. The chain is built from TRBV24-1 and TRBJ2-3; 10 nucleotides line up with TRBD1. The sequenced material came from PBMCs or T cells enriched from blood (not recorded which). The CDR3 DNA follows: TGTGCCACCAGTGATGCCGGGACAGGGGGCACAGATACGCAGTATTTT. Amino acid sequence: CATSDAGTGGTDTQYF.